This entry lists 12 T cell receptor beta chains sequenced from one sample in a study of graft-versus-host responses after intestinal transplantation. Profiling relied on immunoSEQ multiplex PCR, and the TCRdb table lists in-frame clones only, not all of them. The sample contains some 15,000 clones, 88% of which appear only once. The material sequenced was PBMCs, taken approximately 15 weeks after intestinal transplant. The receptor set was obtained from a human patient who received an intestinal transplant, so some T cells may come from the graft donor.

The chain recombines TRBV4-3 with TRBJ2-7; D is ambiguous. Trimming took off 1 base at V and 0 bases at J, with 13 bases between the two ends. From germline, CDR1 is LGHNA and CDR2 YSLEER. The length of the CDR3 is 16 residues. Here the CDR3 DNA reads TGCGCCAGCAGCCAAGCCCACCCAGGTCCCTCCTACGAGCAGTACTTC. It translates to CASSQAHPGPSYEQYF.

This chain joins TRBV4-3 and TRBJ1-4, with 10 positions matching TRBD1. This CDR3 is built from 13 residues. The germline V gene encodes CDR1 LGHNA and CDR2 YSLEER. V shed 9 bases and J 7 bases; nucleotides not matched to a gene: 5. The chain's CDR3 is CARPRDRGEKLFF. The CDR3 bases are TGCGCCAGACCCCGGGACAGGGGTGAAAAACTGTTTTTT.

This rearrangement joins TRBV28 to TRBJ1-6; 7 nucleotides line up with TRBD1. Unmatched junction bases numbered 12, after V lost 4 bases and J lost 12 bases. The CDR3 contains 15 residues. Germline CDR1 reads MDHEN; CDR2 reads SYDVKM. The CDR3 DNA sequence: TGTGCCAGCAGTTACCTGACAGGGATCCGTCGACCCCTCCACTTT. Translating it yields CASSYLTGIRRPLHF.

This clone was picked up one time. Here the CDR3 DNA reads TGTGCCAGCTTACGCAGGGGGCCCGAGGCTTTCTTT. It is translated as CASLRRGPEAFF. The chain carries TRBV28 and TRBJ1-1, with 8 bases fitting TRBD1. The CDR3 sequence is 12 residues long. V dropped 8 bases and J dropped 11; count of bases not matched to a gene: 10. CDR1 is MDHEN and CDR2 is SYDVKM in the germline V gene. The whole variable domain, filled in from reference TRBV28 and TRBJ1-1, reads DVKVTQSSRYLVKRTGEKVFLECVQDMDHENMFWYRQDPGLGLRLIYFSYDVKMKEKGDIPEGYSVSREKKERFSLILESASTNQTSMYLCASLRRGPEAFFGQGTRLTVV.

This chain links TRBV7-3 with TRBJ2-7, with D unresolved. This CDR3 contains 21 residues. The germline CDR1 and CDR2 sequences are SGHTA and FQGTGA. The ends were cut back, 5 bases at V and 0 bases at J, with 32 bases in the middle. CDR3 amino acids: CASSIQRSIEPPERLSYEQYF. CDR3 DNA: TGTGCCAGCAGCATACAACGGTCGATAGAGCCCCCGGAGCGCCTCTCCTACGAGCAGTACTTC.

The chain has TRBV7-2 and TRBJ2-2; a weak D match, TRBD2 (6 bases). In germline, CDR1 is SGHTA, CDR2 FQGNSA. The CDR3 is made up of 14 amino acids. The V end lost 6 bases, the J end lost 6 bases, and 14 bases lay between the germline ends. CDR3 residues: CASRFGSRAGELFF. In DNA, the CDR3 is TGTGCCAGCAGATTCGGGAGCAGGGCCGGGGAGCTGTTTTTT.

This clone was recorded once. V usage is TRBV28 and J usage is TRBJ1-1; no clear D gene. Germline lookup yields CDR1 MDHEN and CDR2 SYDVKM. Trimming took 6 bases from V and 1 from J, leaving 9 bases between them. The CDR3 has 13 residues. CDR3 nucleotide sequence: TGTGCCAGCAGCCTCGACACGAACACTGAAGCTTTCTTT. Translating gives CASSLDTNTEAFF.

The V call is TRBV4-3, the J call TRBJ2-7, with 7 bases identical to TRBD1. In germline, CDR1 is LGHNA, CDR2 YSLEER. The J segment lost 4 bases and the V segment lost 5 bases, leaving 14 bases of the junction unmatched. CDR3 size: 16 residues. CDR3 DNA: TGCGCCAGCAGCGTCAGCCAGGGGGAACGGACTTACGAGCAGTACTTC. This codes for CASSVSQGERTYEQYF.

CDR3 loop: CASSLKDSTYEQYF. The CDR3 region has the DNA TGTGCCAGCAGCTTAAAAGACAGTACCTACGAGCAGTACTTC. The chain is built from TRBV7-3 and TRBJ2-7; the D gene is possibly TRBD1 (5 bases). Germline loops: CDR1 SGHTA, CDR2 FQGTGA. The CDR3 loop spans 14 amino acids. The V and J ends lost 1 base and 2 bases respectively, with 9 bases between them. Full variable domain (outside the CDR3, taken from reference TRBV7-3 and TRBJ2-7): GAGVSQTPSNKVTEKGKYVELRCDPISGHTALYWYRQSLGQGPEFLIYFQGTGAADDSGLPNDRFFAVRPEGSVSTLKIQRTERGDSAVYLCASSLKDSTYEQYFGPGTRLTVT.

This clone was seen a handful of times. The rearrangement links TRBV5-1 to TRBJ1-1; 10 bases align to TRBD1. V was pared by 4 bases and J by 11 bases, with 5 bases of the junction left unmatched. The CDR3 is 12 residues long. Germline V gene sequence: CDR1 SGHRS, CDR2 YFSETQ. Written as DNA, the CDR3 is TGCGCCAGCAGCCCAGGGACAGGGGAGGCTTTCTTT. Residues: CASSPGTGEAFF. The full variable domain, completed using reference TRBV5-1 and TRBJ1-1, is KAGVTQTPRYLIKTRGQQVTLSCSPISGHRSVSWYQQTPGQGLQFLFEYFSETQRNKGNFPGRFSGRQFSNSRSEMNVSTLELGDSALYLCASSPGTGEAFFGQGTRLTVV.

The genes are TRBV7-2 and TRBJ1-4; possibly TRBD1 for D (5 bases). The germline V gene encodes CDR1 SGHTA and CDR2 FQGNSA. V gave up 1 base and J gave up 8 bases, with 8 bases separating them. The CDR3 consists of 13 residues. CDR3 sequence: CASSLGHREKLFF. The CDR3 DNA reads TGTGCCAGCAGCTTAGGCCACAGGGAAAAACTGTTTTTT.

This chain joins TRBV5-1 and TRBJ2-5, with 7 bases lining up with TRBD2. CDR3 length equals 13 residues. The V gene end was trimmed by 5 bases and the J gene end by 3 bases; junction bases not matched to a gene: 4. CDR1 and CDR2 from the germline V gene are SGHRS and YFSETQ. CDR3 bases: TGCGCCAGCAGTCGACTAGCTGAAGAGACCCAGTACTTC. Translating gives CASSRLAEETQYF.